Described below is a single T cell receptor (beta chain) sequence and its context. Antigen unknown. This entry is derived from a study of radiotherapy plus CTLA-4 blockade in lung cancer. Whole-study context: About 17% of enrolled patients responded objectively, and roughly 30% had disease control.

The repertoire was sequenced with immunoSEQ multiplex PCR; TCRdb's copy has only in-frame clones and lacks some. The sample holds roughly 50,000 clones, approximately 78% seen once. Those with chemo-refractory metastatic non-small-cell lung cancer were treated with focal radiation combined with CTLA-4 blockade using ipilimumab. Findings and limits, study-wide: Once radiotherapy plus ipilimumab had been given, TCR clones derived from tumor expanded in blood.

This receptor was taken from a human donor with non-small cell lung cancer who had stable disease on radiotherapy plus ipilimumab. Specimen: peripheral blood, collected from a patient treated with radiotherapy plus ipilimumab.

The CDR3 nucleotides are TGTGCCAGCAGTGAAGCCGTGACAGGGGACACCGGGGAGCTGTTTTTT. Translating gives CASSEAVTGDTGELFF. The J gene is TRBJ2-2, the V gene TRBV2, with 8 bases matching TRBD1. The junction had 3 bases not matched to a gene; V was cut back by 0 bases and J by 3 bases. The V gene's germline CDR1 is SNHLY and CDR2 FYNNEI. This CDR3 is 16 amino acids long.